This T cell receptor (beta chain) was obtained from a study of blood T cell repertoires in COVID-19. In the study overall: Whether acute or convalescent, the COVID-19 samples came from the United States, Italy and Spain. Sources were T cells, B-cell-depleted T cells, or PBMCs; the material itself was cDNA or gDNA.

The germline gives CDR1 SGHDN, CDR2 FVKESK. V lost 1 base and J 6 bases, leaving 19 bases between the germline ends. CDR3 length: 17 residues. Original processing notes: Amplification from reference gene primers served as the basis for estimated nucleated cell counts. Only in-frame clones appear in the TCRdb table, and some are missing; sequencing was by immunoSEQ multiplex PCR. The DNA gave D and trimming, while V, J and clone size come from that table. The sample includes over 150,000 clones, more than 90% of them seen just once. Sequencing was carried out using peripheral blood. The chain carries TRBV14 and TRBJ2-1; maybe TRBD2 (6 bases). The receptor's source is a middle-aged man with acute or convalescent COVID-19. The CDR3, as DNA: TGTGCCAGCAGCCAAGGGCCCGGGACTCCTGCGGGCAATGAGCAGTTCTTC. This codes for CASSQGPGTPAGNEQFF.